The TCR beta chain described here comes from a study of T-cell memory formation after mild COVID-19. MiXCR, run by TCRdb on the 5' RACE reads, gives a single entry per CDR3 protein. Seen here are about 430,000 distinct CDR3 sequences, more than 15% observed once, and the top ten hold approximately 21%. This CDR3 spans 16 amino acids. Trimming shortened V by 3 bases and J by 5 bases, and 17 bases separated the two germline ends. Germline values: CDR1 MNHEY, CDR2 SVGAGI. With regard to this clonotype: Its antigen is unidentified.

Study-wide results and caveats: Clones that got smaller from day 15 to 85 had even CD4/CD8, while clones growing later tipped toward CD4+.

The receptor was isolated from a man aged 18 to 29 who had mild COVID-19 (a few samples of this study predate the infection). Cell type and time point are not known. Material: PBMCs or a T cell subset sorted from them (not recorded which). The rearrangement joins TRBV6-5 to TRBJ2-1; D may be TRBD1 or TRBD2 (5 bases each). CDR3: CASSYFGAARNNEQFF. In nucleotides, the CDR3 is TGTGCCAGCAGTTATTTCGGGGCCGCGAGGAACAATGAGCAGTTCTTC.